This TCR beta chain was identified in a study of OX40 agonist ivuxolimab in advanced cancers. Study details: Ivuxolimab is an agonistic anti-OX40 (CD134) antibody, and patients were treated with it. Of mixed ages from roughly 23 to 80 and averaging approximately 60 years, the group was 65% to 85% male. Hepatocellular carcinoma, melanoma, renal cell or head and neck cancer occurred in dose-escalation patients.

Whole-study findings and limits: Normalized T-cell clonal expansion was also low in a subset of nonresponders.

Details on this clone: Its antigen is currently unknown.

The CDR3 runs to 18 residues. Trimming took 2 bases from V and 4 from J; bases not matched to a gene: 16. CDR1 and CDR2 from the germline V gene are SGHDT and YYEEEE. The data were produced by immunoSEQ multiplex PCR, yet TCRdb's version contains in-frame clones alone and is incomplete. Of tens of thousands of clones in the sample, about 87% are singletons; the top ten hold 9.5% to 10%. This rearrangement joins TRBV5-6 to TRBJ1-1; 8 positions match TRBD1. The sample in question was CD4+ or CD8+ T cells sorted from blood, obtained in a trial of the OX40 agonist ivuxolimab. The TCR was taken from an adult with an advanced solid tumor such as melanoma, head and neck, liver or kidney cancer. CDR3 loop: CASSFRKLRTGLGTEAFF. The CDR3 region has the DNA TGTGCCAGCAGCTTCCGAAAGCTAAGGACAGGGTTAGGCACTGAAGCTTTCTTT.